Presented here are 14 T cell receptor beta chains from one specimen sequenced in a study of cytomegalovirus exposure and HLA in healthy donors. Primers: 60 Vbeta forward and 13 Jbeta reverse. The repertoire was sequenced with immunoSEQ multiplex PCR; TCRdb's copy has only in-frame clones and lacks some. The table shows 130,000 to 150,000 clones, with approximately 84% occurring only once. Sequencing used PBMCs. These receptors were taken from a woman aged 60 to 75 in good health and CMV-seropositive.

This clone was seen a single time. The V call is TRBV5-6, the J call TRBJ2-3; D remains ambiguous. CDR1 and CDR2 from the germline V gene are SGHDT and YYEEEE. Trimming shortened V by 0 bases and J by 0 bases, and 11 bases separated the two germline ends. CDR3 length equals 16 residues. DNA for the CDR3: TGTGCCAGCAGCTTGGGGCCAGTAGCTAGCACAGATACGCAGTATTTT. This translates into CASSLGPVASTDTQYF. Full variable domain (outside the CDR3, taken from reference TRBV5-6 and TRBJ2-3): DAGVTQSPTHLIKTRGQQVTLRCSPKSGHDTVSWYQQALGQGPQFIFQYYEEEERQRGNFPDRFSGHQFPNYSSELNVNALLLGDSALYLCASSLGPVASTDTQYFGPGTRLTVL.

The chain employs TRBV2 and TRBJ2-7; 11 nucleotides align to TRBD2. The J segment lost 6 bases and the V segment lost 2 bases, leaving 15 bases of the junction unmatched. Germline-derived CDR1 and CDR2 are SNHLY and FYNNEI. CDR3 length: 18 amino acids. In DNA, the CDR3 is TGTGCCAGCAGTGAATTTCTGGCTAGCGGGAGGTACCCGCTCGAGCAGTACTTC. Protein: CASSEFLASGRYPLEQYF. The complete variable domain, with remaining parts taken from reference TRBV2 and TRBJ2-7, reads EPEVTQTPSHQVTQMGQEVILRCVPISNHLYFYWYRQILGQKVEFLVSFYNNEISEKSEIFDDQFSVERPDGSNFTLKIRSTKLEDSAMYFCASSEFLASGRYPLEQYFGPGTRLTVT.

The V gene is TRBV30, the J gene TRBJ1-2; 7 nucleotides agree with TRBD1. J lost 6 bases, V lost 0 bases, and 4 bases had no gene match. The CDR3 runs to 13 residues. Germline V gene data show CDR1 as GTSNPN and CDR2 as SVGIG (reference sequence). The CDR3 bases are TGTGCCTGGAGTGTTGAGGGGGCAAATGGCTACACCTTC. Its protein product is CAWSVEGANGYTF. Variable domain in full (rest from reference TRBV30 and TRBJ1-2): SQTIHQWPATLVQPVGSPLSLECTVEGTSNPNLYWYRQAAGRGLQLLFYSVGIGQISSEVPQNLSASRPQDRQFILSSKKLLLSDSGFYLCAWSVEGANGYTFGSGTRLTVV.

The chain's CDR3 is CASSPPLAGGLDTQYF. DNA of the CDR3: TGTGCCAGCTCACCACCACTAGCGGGAGGGCTAGATACGCAGTATTTT. The chain is built from TRBV18 and TRBJ2-3, with 13 positions matching TRBD2. The CDR3 runs 16 residues. Germline V gene data show CDR1 as KGHSH and CDR2 as LQKENI. V shed 0 bases and J 5 bases; nucleotides not matched to a gene: 2.

This sequence joins TRBV18 and TRBJ2-7; 7 nucleotides agree with TRBD2. This CDR3 has 15 residues. CDR1 and CDR2 (germline): KGHSH, LQKENI. V lost 0 bases to trimming and J lost 6 bases; unmatched junction nucleotides: 8. CDR3 loop: CASSPPRLSGGEQYF. In DNA, the CDR3 is TGTGCCAGCTCACCACCAAGACTCTCGGGGGGCGAGCAGTACTTC.

This clone was recorded only once. This chain uses TRBV15 with TRBJ2-5; D remains ambiguous. The closer fit of TRBJ2-7 to the DNA end suggests the J call may be wrong. CDR1 and CDR2 (germline): LNHNV, YYDKDF (reference sequence). The CDR3 is 17 residues long. The CDR3 here is CATSREGGTESSYEQYF. CDR3 DNA: TGTGCCACCAGCAGAGAGGGTGGCACAGAAAGCTCCTACGAGCAGTACTTC.

Only a few counts were recorded for this clone. The chain has TRBV7-9 and TRBJ1-1, with TRBD1 identical over 7 bases. The CDR3 contains 14 residues. In germline, CDR1 is SEHNR, CDR2 FQNEAQ (reference sequence). The V segment lost 4 bases and the J segment 5 bases; nucleotides outside the gene matches: 7. DNA for the CDR3: TGTGCCAGCAGCTCGAGACAGGGAAAGACTGAAGCTTTCTTT. This sequence encodes CASSSRQGKTEAFF.

V gene TRBV19 combines with J gene TRBJ1-2; the D gene is possibly TRBD1 (6 bases). The CDR3 has 12 amino acids. V was trimmed by 8 bases and J by 4 bases, leaving 11 bases between them. Per the germline V gene, CDR1 is LNHDA and CDR2 is SQIVND (reference sequence). The CDR3 region has the DNA TGTGCCAGTCGGCAGGGGACCTATGGCTACACCTTC. Translating it yields CASRQGTYGYTF. The entire variable domain, with the rest obtained from reference TRBV19 and TRBJ1-2, is as follows: DGGITQSPKYLFRKEGQNVTLSCEQNLNHDAMYWYRQDPGQGLRLIYYSQIVNDFQKGDIAEGYSVSREKKESFPLTVTSAQKNPTAFYLCASRQGTYGYTFGSGTRLTVV.

The chain employs TRBV11-3 and TRBJ1-4; D ambiguous. V lost 5 bases and J lost 0, with 10 bases in between. The germline V gene encodes CDR1 SGHNT and CDR2 YENEEA. The CDR3 totals 15 residues. The CDR3 coding sequence is TGTGCCAGCAGCCCATCTTCGGCAACTAATGAAAAACTGTTTTTT. Amino acids: CASSPSSATNEKLFF.

The gene calls are TRBV11-2 and TRBJ2-7; no firm D call. Trimming cost V 1 base and J 7 bases, with 14 bases left between them. The length of the CDR3 is 14 residues. The germline CDR1 and CDR2 sequences are SGHAT and FQNNGV. CDR3 in amino acids: CASSLVGRKVEQYF. CDR3 nucleotides: TGTGCCAGCAGCTTAGTTGGCAGGAAAGTAGAGCAGTACTTC.

The chain recombines TRBV6-6 with TRBJ2-2; possibly TRBD1 for D (5 bases). Germline CDR1 is MNHNY and CDR2 is SVGAGI (reference sequence). The CDR3 spans 11 residues. CDR3 nucleotide sequence: TGTGCTGCCCTAAGGGGAGGGGAGCTGTTTTTT. Its protein is CAALRGGELFF.

The genes are TRBV28 and TRBJ2-5; no clear D. Germline CDR1 reads MDHEN; CDR2 reads SYDVKM. V was cut by 3 bases and J by 2 bases, with 10 bases left in between. The CDR3 is made up of 14 amino acids. For the CDR3, the DNA is TGTGCCAGCAGTTTTCTATCGAGACAAGAGACCCAGTACTTC. Translating gives CASSFLSRQETQYF.

This sequence joins TRBV28 and TRBJ2-7; 9 bases map to TRBD2. The V segment lost 5 bases and the J segment 7 bases; nucleotides outside the gene matches: 3. The CDR3 extends over 12 amino acids. Germline V CDR1 and CDR2: MDHEN, SYDVKM. This CDR3 is CASSRLAEEQYF. CDR3 nucleotides: TGTGCCAGCAGTAGACTAGCGGAAGAGCAGTACTTC. Looking up the rest from reference TRBV28 and TRBJ2-7 gives the full variable domain: DVKVTQSSRYLVKRTGEKVFLECVQDMDHENMFWYRQDPGLGLRLIYFSYDVKMKEKGDIPEGYSVSREKKERFSLILESASTNQTSMYLCASSRLAEEQYFGPGTRLTVT.

The rearrangement uses TRBV14 and TRBJ2-7; TRBD1 might be the D (5 bases). Germline CDR1 and CDR2: SGHDN and FVKESK. Deletions cut 3 bases from V and 5 bases from J, with 14 bases between. CDR3 length: 14 amino acids. The DNA of the CDR3 is TGTGCCAGCAGCCACCGCCTCAGGGCCCACGAGCAGTACTTC. It translates to CASSHRLRAHEQYF.